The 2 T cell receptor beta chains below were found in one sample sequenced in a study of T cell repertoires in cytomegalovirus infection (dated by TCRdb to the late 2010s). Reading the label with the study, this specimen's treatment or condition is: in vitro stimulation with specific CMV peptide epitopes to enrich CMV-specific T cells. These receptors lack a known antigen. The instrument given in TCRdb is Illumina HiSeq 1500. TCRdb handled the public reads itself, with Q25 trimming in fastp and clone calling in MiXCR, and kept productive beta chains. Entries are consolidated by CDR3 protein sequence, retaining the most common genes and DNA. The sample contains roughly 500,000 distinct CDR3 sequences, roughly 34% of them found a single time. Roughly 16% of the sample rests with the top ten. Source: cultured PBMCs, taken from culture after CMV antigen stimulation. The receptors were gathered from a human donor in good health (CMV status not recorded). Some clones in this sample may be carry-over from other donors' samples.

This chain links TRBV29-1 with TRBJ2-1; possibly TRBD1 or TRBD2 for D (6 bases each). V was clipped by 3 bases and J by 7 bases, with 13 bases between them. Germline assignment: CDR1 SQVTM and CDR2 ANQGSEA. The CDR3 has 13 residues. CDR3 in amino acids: CSVDSPGANEQFF. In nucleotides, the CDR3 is TGCAGCGTTGACTCTCCGGGGGCGAATGAGCAGTTCTTC.

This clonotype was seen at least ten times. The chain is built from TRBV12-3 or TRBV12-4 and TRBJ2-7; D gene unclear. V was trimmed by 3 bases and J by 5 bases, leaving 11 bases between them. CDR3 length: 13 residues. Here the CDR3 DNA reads TGTGCCAGCAGTTTCTCTGAAGAAGACGAGCAGTACTTC. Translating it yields CASSFSEEDEQYF.